This record concerns one T cell receptor beta chain sequence. The source of the sample is a study of blood T cell repertoires in COVID-19. Study details: Specimens from acute and convalescent COVID-19 originated in the United States, Italy and Spain. PBMCs, B-cell-depleted T cells, or T cells were the source of the cDNA or gDNA that made up the material.

As processed by the authors: From reference gene primer amplification, estimates of nucleated cell counts were derived. Method: immunoSEQ multiplex PCR; TCRdb's copy keeps in-frame clones and lacks some. The V and J calls and clone size come from that table; D and trimming were worked out from the DNA. The data show around 120,000 clones, approximately 90% seen once. The length of the CDR3 is 17 residues. Trimming shortened V by 1 base and J by 2 bases, and 14 bases separated the two germline ends. Germline CDR1 reads MGHRA; CDR2 reads YSYEKL. Sequencing was done on a sample of peripheral blood. The origin of this receptor is a human donor in a cohort sampled during active COVID-19. V is TRBV4-1 and J is TRBJ2-2; perhaps TRBD2 as D (6 bases). The CDR3 DNA follows: TGCGCCAGCAGCCAAGTATCTGGACTACTTAACACCGGGGAGCTGTTTTTT. As protein: CASSQVSGLLNTGELFF.